The 21 T cell receptor beta chains given below trace back to one sample, sequenced in a study of blood T cell repertoires in COVID-19. Sequencing used immunoSEQ multiplex PCR; TCRdb keeps in-frame clones, though not all of them. The sample includes more than 120,000 clones, 75% to 90% seen only once; the top ten take 3% to 4.5%. Sequenced input: PBMCs or T cells enriched from blood (not recorded which). The receptor source for this set is a man aged 50 to 59 in a cohort exposed to, infected with or recovered from COVID-19 (not recorded which).

The V gene is TRBV5-4, the J gene TRBJ2-4; 7 nucleotides match TRBD1. V lost 4 bases, J lost 9 bases, and 7 bases stayed unmatched. CDR3 length: 13 amino acids. CDR1 SGHNT and CDR2 YYREEE come from the germline V gene (reference sequence). CDR3 nucleotides: TGTGCCAGCAGCCAATGGACAGGAAGCATTCAGTACTTC. This encodes CASSQWTGSIQYF. Drawing the rest from reference TRBV5-4 and TRBJ2-4, the complete variable domain is ETGVTQSPTHLIKTRGQQVTLRCSSQSGHNTVSWYQQALGQGPQFIFQYYREEENGRGNFPPRFSGLQFPNYSSELNVNALELDDSALYLCASSQWTGSIQYFGAGTRLSVL.

The rearrangement uses TRBV2 and TRBJ2-1; TRBD2 matches 9 bases. With 2 bases clipped from V and 6 bases from J, the junction kept 5 bases outside the gene matches. The CDR3 loop spans 15 amino acids. Germline CDR1 is SNHLY and CDR2 is FYNNEI. CDR3 amino acids: CASSESGRNLNEQFF. CDR3 coding DNA: TGTGCCAGCAGTGAAAGCGGGAGGAATCTCAATGAGCAGTTCTTC.

The chain recombines TRBV29-1 with TRBJ2-1, with 10 bases identical to TRBD1. Per the germline V gene, CDR1 is SQVTM and CDR2 is ANQGSEA. V was clipped by 3 bases and J by 2 bases; unmatched bases: 1. CDR3 length equals 14 residues. The CDR3 sequence: CSVEGTGAYNEQFF. CDR3 nucleotide sequence: TGCAGCGTTGAGGGGACAGGGGCCTACAATGAGCAGTTCTTC.

This clone was recorded a few times. This rearrangement joins TRBV19 to TRBJ1-5; D not certain. The CDR3 spans 12 residues. Germline V gene data show CDR1 as LNHDA and CDR2 as SQIVND (reference sequence). The V end lost 10 bases, the J end lost 5 bases, and 12 bases lay between the germline ends. The CDR3 nucleotides read TGTGCCACTATTTACTCCCATCAGCCCCAGCATTTT. This encodes CATIYSHQPQHF.

V and J are TRBV10-3 and TRBJ2-2; 8 nucleotides match TRBD2. V dropped 5 bases and J dropped 6; count of bases not matched to a gene: 5. The germline V gene encodes CDR1 ENHRY and CDR2 SYGVKD. The CDR3 spans 14 residues. CDR3 sequence: CAISNLREAGELFF. DNA for the CDR3: TGTGCCATCAGTAATTTGCGGGAGGCCGGGGAGCTGTTTTTT.

V usage is TRBV7-9 and J usage is TRBJ2-7; 9 bases fit TRBD2. Germline V gene sequence: CDR1 SEHNR, CDR2 FQNEAQ (reference sequence). The CDR3 spans 15 residues. J was trimmed by 4 bases and V by 5 bases; bases with no gene match: 9. This chain's CDR3 is CASSRGGTSTYEQYF. In DNA form, the CDR3 reads TGTGCCAGCAGCCGTGGGGGGACTAGCACATACGAGCAGTACTTC.

The chain uses TRBV6-5 and TRBJ2-7, with 8 bases aligning to TRBD2. CDR1 and CDR2 from the germline V gene are MNHEY and SVGAGI. This CDR3 contains 14 residues. The V gene end was trimmed by 4 bases and the J gene end by 3 bases; junction bases not matched to a gene: 5. The CDR3 loop is CASSSPGTSYEQYF. DNA for the CDR3: TGTGCCAGCAGTTCTCCCGGGACTAGCTACGAGCAGTACTTC.

The genes are TRBV5-4 and TRBJ1-6, with TRBD1 as a possible D gene (6 bases). Trimming cost V 4 bases and J 4 bases, with 9 bases left between them. CDR1 SGHNT and CDR2 YYREEE come from the germline V gene (reference sequence). The CDR3 is made up of 14 amino acids. CDR3 sequence reads: CASSRDTYNSPLHF. The CDR3 region has the DNA TGTGCCAGCAGCCGGGACACTTATAATTCACCCCTCCACTTT.

V is TRBV14 and J is TRBJ1-2, with 7 positions matching TRBD1. Germline CDR1 SGHDN, CDR2 FVKESK. V was clipped by 4 bases and J by 4 bases; unmatched bases: 6. There are 14 residues in the CDR3. CDR3 loop: CASSRGQPIYGYTF. CDR3 nucleotide sequence: TGTGCCAGCAGCCGGGGACAGCCGATCTATGGCTACACCTTC.

The chain uses TRBV5-1 and TRBJ2-7; TRBD2 is a possible D gene (5 bases). Germline lookup yields CDR1 SGHRS and CDR2 YFSETQ. V was trimmed by 0 bases and J by 6 bases, leaving 7 bases between them. This CDR3 is built from 12 residues. The CDR3 region has the DNA TGCGCCAGCAGCTTGGGAGGGATCGAGCAGTACTTC. Protein sequence: CASSLGGIEQYF.

The chain recombines TRBV10-2 with TRBJ2-7; D may be TRBD2 (6 bases). The germline gives CDR1 WSHSY, CDR2 SAAADI. V lost 0 bases and J lost 6, with 12 bases in between. This CDR3 has 14 amino acids. CDR3 sequence: CASSESMLGGEQYF. The DNA of the CDR3 is TGCGCCAGCAGTGAGTCGATGTTGGGGGGCGAGCAGTACTTC.

This chain connects TRBV3-1 (or the pseudogene TRBV3-2) to TRBJ1-1, with a tentative D call TRBD1 (6 bases). Germline CDR1 reads LGHDT; CDR2 reads YNNKEL (reference sequence). The CDR3 runs 15 residues. Trimming left V 4 bases short and J 4 bases short, with 16 bases between. The CDR3: CASSPPSTGPTEAFF. As DNA, the CDR3 is TGTGCCAGCAGCCCTCCCTCGACAGGCCCCACTGAAGCTTTCTTT.

The V and J genes are TRBV5-8 and TRBJ2-7; D ambiguous. V was cut by 4 bases and J by 5 bases, with 13 bases left in between. This CDR3 has 13 amino acids. Germline V lookup: CDR1 SGHTS, CDR2 YDEGEE. For the CDR3, the DNA is TGTGCCAGCAGCCCAGGAATTTCGCACGAGCAGTACTTC. It codes for CASSPGISHEQYF.

The V and J genes are TRBV2 and TRBJ2-7, with 11 bases fitting TRBD2. The germline V gene encodes CDR1 SNHLY and CDR2 FYNNEI. CDR3 length: 15 amino acids. V was clipped by 6 bases and J by 3 bases; unmatched bases: 7. Here the CDR3 reads CASSGGTSGIYEQYF. CDR3 DNA: TGTGCCAGCAGCGGGGGGACTAGCGGAATCTACGAGCAGTACTTC.

This chain connects TRBV5-1 to TRBJ2-6; no clear D. The CDR3 is 13 amino acids. The germline gives CDR1 SGHRS, CDR2 YFSETQ. The V end was cut by 5 bases, the J end by 4 bases, with 7 bases between. Written as DNA, the CDR3 is TGCGCCAGCAGTCTCTCCGGGGCCAACGTCCTGACTTTC. As protein: CASSLSGANVLTF.

The chain uses TRBV7-8 and TRBJ1-1, with TRBD1 as a possible D gene (5 bases). The CDR3 covers 15 residues. V lost 1 base and J lost 7, with 16 bases in between. Germline loops: CDR1 SGHVS, CDR2 FQNEAQ. CDR3 nucleotide sequence: TGTGCCAGCAGCTTAGGGTCGGGGGGGTTCGGTGAAGCTTTCTTT. This gives the protein CASSLGSGGFGEAFF.

V usage is TRBV9 and J usage is TRBJ2-3; a possible D gene is TRBD1 (5 bases). CDR3 size: 15 residues. Germline CDR1 is SGDLS and CDR2 is YYNGEE. V lost 0 bases and J 2 bases, leaving 10 bases between the germline ends. The CDR3 nucleotides are TGTGCCAGCAGCGTAGAGACAGTCCACACAGATACGCAGTATTTT. Protein product: CASSVETVHTDTQYF.

The chain uses TRBV6-5 and TRBJ2-2; 7 bases align to TRBD2. Germline V gene lookup returns CDR1 MNHEY and CDR2 SVGAGI. The CDR3 extends over 15 amino acids. V was clipped by 6 bases and J by 0 bases; unmatched bases: 4. CDR3 in amino acids: CASRPGGTNTGELFF. CDR3 bases: TGTGCCAGCAGGCCCGGGGGGACGAACACCGGGGAGCTGTTTTTT.

The chain joins TRBV7-8 to TRBJ2-5, with 8 bases fitting TRBD2. CDR1 SGHVS and CDR2 FQNEAQ come from the germline V gene. The CDR3 spans 16 residues. After removal of 5 bases from V and 4 bases from J, the junction contained 12 bases not matched to a gene. CDR3 loop: CASSPNLSGRGETQYF. In DNA form, the CDR3 reads TGTGCCAGCAGCCCAAACTTGAGCGGGAGAGGAGAGACCCAGTACTTC.

This clone was observed a single time. DNA for the CDR3: TGCGCCAGCAGCCAAATTGACATGGGGCTCAGCTCCTATAATTCACCCCTCCACTTT. Translation: CASSQIDMGLSSYNSPLHF. The chain links TRBV4-1 to TRBJ1-6, with D maybe TRBD1 (5 bases). There are 19 residues in the CDR3. CDR1 MGHRA and CDR2 YSYEKL come from the germline V gene. The V end was cut by 2 bases, the J end by 0 bases, with 17 bases between.

This clone was recorded only once. The chain combines TRBV2 with TRBJ1-2; D is undetermined. Trimming cost V 4 bases and J 5 bases, with 8 bases left between them. The CDR3 is made up of 12 amino acids. Germline CDR1 SNHLY, CDR2 FYNNEI. CDR3 nucleotides: TGTGCCAGCAGTGTTCAAGAGTATGGCTACACCTTC. Protein sequence: CASSVQEYGYTF.